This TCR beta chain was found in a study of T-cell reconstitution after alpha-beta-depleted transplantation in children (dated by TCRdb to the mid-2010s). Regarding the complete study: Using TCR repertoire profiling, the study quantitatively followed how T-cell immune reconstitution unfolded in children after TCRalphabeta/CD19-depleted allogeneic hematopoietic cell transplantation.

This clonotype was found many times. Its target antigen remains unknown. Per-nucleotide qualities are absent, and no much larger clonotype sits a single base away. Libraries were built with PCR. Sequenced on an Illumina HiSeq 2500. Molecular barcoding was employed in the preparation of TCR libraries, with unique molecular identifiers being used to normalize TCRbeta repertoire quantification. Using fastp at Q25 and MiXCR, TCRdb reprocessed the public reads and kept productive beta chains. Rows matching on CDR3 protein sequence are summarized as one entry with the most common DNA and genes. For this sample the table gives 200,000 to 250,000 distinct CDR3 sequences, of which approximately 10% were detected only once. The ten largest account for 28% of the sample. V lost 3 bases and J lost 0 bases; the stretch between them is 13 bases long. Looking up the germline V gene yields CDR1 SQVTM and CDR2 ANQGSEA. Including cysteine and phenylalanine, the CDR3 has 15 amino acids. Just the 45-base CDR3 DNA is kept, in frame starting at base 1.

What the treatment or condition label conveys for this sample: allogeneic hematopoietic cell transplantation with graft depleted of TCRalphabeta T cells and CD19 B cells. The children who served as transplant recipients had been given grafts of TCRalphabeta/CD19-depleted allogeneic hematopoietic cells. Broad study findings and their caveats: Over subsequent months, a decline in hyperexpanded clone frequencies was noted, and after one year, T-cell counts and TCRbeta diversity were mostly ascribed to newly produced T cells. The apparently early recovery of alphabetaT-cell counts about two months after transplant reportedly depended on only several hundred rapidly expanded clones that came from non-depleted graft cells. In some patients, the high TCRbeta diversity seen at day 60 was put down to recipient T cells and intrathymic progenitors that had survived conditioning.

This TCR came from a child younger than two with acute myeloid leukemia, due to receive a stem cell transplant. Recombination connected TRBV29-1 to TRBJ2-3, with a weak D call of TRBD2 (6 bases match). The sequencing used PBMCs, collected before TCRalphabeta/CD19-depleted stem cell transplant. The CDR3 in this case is CSVEKWSGSTDTQYF. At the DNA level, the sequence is TGCAGCGTTGAGAAGTGGAGCGGGAGCACAGATACGCAGTATTTT.